This entry features one TCR beta chain sequence. Antigen specificity is unknown. TCRdb processed the reads anew with MiXCR; each CDR3 protein has one entry. The sample has hundreds of thousands of distinct CDR3 sequences, 33% seen once. The data originate from a study of T cell repertoires in cytomegalovirus infection. In the study overall: CMV epitopes in the study were HLA-C-restricted (recently identified) and HLA-B-restricted (well studied).

Points from the study as a whole: Clonotype analysis showed dominance of the ex vivo response by HLA-C-restricted CMV-specific TCR beta clonotypes.

The CDR3 spans 18 residues. V lost 1 base and J lost 2; bases outside the gene matches: 5. Germline V gene data show CDR1 as SEHNR and CDR2 as FQNEAQ (reference sequence). The clonotype originates from a human donor in good health (CMV status not recorded). Some clones in this sample may be carry-over from other donors' samples. V usage is TRBV7-9 and J usage is TRBJ2-6; 10 nucleotides line up with TRBD1. This sample comprised cultured PBMCs, obtained from culture after CMV antigen stimulation. The CDR3 sequence: CASSLGDRGLTGANVLTF. The CDR3 DNA follows: TGTGCCAGCAGCTTAGGAGACAGGGGGCTCACTGGGGCCAACGTCCTGACTTTC. Combining the CDR3 with reference TRBV7-9 and TRBJ2-6 gives the whole variable domain DTGVSQNPRHKITKRGQNVTFRCDPISEHNRLYWYRQTLGQGPEFLTYFQNEAQLEKSRLLSDRFSAERPKGSFSTLEIQRTEQGDSAMYLCASSLGDRGLTGANVLTFGAGSRLTVL.